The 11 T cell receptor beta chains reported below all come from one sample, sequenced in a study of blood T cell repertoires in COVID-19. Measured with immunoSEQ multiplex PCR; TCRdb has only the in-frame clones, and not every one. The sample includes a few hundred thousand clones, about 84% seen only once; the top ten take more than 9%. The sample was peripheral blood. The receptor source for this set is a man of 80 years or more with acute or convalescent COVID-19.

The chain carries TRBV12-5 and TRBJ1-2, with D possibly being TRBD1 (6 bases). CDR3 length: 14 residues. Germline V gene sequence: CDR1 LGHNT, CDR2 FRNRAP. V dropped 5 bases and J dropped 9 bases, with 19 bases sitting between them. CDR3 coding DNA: TGTGCTAGTGGTCCCGGAGGGGGGGCATGGAGCTACACCTTC. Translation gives CASGPGGGAWSYTF.

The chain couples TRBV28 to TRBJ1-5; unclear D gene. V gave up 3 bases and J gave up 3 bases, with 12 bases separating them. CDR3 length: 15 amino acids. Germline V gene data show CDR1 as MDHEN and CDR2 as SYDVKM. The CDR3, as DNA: TGTGCCAGCAGTTTGACGGGGAGGAACAATCAGCCCCAGCATTTT. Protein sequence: CASSLTGRNNQPQHF.

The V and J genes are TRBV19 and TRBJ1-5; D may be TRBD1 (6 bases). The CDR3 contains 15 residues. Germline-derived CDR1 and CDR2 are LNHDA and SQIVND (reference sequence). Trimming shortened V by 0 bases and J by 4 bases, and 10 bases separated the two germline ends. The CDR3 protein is CASSIDQTGNQPQHF. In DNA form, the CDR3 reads TGTGCCAGTAGTATAGACCAGACAGGAAATCAGCCCCAGCATTTT. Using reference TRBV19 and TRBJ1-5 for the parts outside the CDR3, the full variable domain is DGGITQSPKYLFRKEGQNVTLSCEQNLNHDAMYWYRQDPGQGLRLIYYSQIVNDFQKGDIAEGYSVSREKKESFPLTVTSAQKNPTAFYLCASSIDQTGNQPQHFGDGTRLSIL.

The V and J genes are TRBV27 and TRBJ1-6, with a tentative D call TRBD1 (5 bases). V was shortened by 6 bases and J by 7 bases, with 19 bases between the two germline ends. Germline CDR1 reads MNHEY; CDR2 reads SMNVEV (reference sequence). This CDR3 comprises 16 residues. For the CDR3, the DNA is TGTGCCAGCAGGCGGGGCGAGGGAATACCAAATTCACCCCTCCACTTT. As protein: CASRRGEGIPNSPLHF.

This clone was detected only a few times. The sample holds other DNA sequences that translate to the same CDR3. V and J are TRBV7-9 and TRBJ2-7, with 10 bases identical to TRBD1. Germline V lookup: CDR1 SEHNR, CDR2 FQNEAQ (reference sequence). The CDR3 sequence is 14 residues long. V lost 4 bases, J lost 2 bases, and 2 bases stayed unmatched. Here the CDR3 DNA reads TGTGCCAGCAGCTCCGGGACAGGGGCCTACGAGCAGTACTTC. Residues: CASSSGTGAYEQYF. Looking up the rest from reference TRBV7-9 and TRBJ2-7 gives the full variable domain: DTGVSQNPRHKITKRGQNVTFRCDPISEHNRLYWYRQTLGQGPEFLTYFQNEAQLEKSRLLSDRFSAERPKGSFSTLEIQRTEQGDSAMYLCASSSGTGAYEQYFGPGTRLTVT.

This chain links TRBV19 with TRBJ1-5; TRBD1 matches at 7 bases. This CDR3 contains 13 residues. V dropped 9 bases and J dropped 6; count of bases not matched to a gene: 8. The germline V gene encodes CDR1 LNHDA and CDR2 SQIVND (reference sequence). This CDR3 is CASRGQLSQPQHF. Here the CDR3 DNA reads TGTGCCAGCCGGGGACAGTTATCTCAGCCCCAGCATTTT.

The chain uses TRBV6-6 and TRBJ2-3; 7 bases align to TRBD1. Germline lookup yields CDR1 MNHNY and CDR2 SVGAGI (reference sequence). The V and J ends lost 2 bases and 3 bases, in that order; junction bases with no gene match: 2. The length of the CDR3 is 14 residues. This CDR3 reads CASSYGTVTDTQYF. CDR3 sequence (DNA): TGTGCCAGCAGTTACGGGACAGTAACAGATACGCAGTATTTT.

The CDR3 region is CASSSSSAFTDTQYF. Here the CDR3 DNA reads TGTGCCAGCAGCTCGTCTAGCGCCTTCACAGATACGCAGTATTTT. The chain employs TRBV7-2 and TRBJ2-3, with D tentatively TRBD2 (6 bases). V was pared by 4 bases and J by 2 bases, with 13 bases between. The CDR3 totals 15 residues. The germline gives CDR1 SGHTA, CDR2 FQGNSA.

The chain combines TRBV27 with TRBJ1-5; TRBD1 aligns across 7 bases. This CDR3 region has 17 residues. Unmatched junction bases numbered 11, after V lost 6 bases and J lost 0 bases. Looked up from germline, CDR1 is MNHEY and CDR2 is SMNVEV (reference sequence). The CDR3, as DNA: TGTGCCAGCAGGACCCGAGGGACAGCTAATAGCAATCAGCCCCAGCATTTT. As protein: CASRTRGTANSNQPQHF.

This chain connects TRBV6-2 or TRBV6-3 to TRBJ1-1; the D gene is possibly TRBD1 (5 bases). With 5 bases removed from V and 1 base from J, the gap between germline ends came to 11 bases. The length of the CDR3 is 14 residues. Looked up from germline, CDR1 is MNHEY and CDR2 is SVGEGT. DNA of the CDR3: TGTGCCAGCAGTACTGGGGCCACGAACACTGAAGCTTTCTTT. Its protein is CASSTGATNTEAFF.

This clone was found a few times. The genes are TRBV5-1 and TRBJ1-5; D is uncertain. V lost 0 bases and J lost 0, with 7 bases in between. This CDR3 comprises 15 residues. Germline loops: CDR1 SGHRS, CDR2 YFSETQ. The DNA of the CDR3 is TGCGCCAGCAGCTTGGGAGGGTTTAGCAATCAGCCCCAGCATTTT. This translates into CASSLGGFSNQPQHF. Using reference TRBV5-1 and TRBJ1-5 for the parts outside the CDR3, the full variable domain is KAGVTQTPRYLIKTRGQQVTLSCSPISGHRSVSWYQQTPGQGLQFLFEYFSETQRNKGNFPGRFSGRQFSNSRSEMNVSTLELGDSALYLCASSLGGFSNQPQHFGDGTRLSIL.